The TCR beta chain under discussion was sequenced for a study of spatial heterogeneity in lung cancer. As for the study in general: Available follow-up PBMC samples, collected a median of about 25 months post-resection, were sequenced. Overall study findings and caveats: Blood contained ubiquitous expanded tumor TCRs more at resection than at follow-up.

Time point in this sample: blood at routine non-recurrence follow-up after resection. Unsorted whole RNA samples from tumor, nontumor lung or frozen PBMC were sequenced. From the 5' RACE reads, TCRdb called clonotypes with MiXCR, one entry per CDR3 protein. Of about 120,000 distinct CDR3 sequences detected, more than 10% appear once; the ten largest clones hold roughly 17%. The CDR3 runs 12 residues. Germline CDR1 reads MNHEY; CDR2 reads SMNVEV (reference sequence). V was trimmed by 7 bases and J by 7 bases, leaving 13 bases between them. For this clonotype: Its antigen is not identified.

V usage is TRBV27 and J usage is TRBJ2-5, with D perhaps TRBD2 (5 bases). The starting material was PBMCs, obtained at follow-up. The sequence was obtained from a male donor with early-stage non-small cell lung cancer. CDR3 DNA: TGTGCCAGCAACTCTCCCCGGGGGACCCAGTACTTC. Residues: CASNSPRGTQYF.